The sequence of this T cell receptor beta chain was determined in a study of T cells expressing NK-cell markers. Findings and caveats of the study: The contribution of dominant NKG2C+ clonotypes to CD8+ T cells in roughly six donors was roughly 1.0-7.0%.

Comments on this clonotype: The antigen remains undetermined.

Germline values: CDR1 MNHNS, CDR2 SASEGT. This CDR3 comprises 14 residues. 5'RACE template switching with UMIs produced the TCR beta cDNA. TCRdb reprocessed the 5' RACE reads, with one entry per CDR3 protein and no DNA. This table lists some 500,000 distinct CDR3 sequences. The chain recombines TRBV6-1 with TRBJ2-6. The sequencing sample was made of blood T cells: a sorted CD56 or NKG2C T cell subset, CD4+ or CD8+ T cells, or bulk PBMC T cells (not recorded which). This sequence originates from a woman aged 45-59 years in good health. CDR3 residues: CASSISVGANVLTF.